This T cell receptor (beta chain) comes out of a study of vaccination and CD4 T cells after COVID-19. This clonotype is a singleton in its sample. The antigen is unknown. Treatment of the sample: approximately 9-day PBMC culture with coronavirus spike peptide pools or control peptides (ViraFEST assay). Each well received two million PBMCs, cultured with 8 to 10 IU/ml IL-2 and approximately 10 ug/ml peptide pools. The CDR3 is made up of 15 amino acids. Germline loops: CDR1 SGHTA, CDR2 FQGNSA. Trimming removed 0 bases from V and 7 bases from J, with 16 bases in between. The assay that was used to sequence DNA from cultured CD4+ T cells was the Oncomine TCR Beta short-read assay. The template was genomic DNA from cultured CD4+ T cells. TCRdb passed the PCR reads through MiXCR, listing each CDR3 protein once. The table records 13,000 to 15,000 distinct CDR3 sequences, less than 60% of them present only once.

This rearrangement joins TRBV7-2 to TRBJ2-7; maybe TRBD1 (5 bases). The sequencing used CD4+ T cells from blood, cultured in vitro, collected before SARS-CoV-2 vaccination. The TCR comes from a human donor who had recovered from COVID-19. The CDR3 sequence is CASSLAARVVDEQYF. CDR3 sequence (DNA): TGTGCCAGCAGCTTAGCGGCCAGGGTGGTGGATGAGCAGTACTTC.